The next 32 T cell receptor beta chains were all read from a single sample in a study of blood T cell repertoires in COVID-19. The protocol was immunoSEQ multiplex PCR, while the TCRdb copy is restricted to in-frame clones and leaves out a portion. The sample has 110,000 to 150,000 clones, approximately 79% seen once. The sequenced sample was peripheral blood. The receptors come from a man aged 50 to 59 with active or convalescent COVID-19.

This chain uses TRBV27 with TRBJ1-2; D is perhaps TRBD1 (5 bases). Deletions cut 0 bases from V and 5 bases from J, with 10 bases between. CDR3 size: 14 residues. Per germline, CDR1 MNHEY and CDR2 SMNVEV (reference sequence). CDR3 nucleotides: TGTGCCAGCAGTTTATCAGGGGAAGGATATGGCTACACCTTC. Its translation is CASSLSGEGYGYTF.

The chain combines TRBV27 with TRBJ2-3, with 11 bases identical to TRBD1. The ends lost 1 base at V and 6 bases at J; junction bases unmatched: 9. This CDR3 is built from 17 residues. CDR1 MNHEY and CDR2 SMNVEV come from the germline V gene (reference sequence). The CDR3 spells CASSLLVGQGAMDTQYF. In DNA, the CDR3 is TGTGCCAGCAGTTTATTGGTCGGACAGGGGGCAATGGATACGCAGTATTTT.

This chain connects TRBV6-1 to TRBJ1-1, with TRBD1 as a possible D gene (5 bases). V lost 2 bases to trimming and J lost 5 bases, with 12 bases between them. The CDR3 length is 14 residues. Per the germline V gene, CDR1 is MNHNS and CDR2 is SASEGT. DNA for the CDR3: TGTGCCAGCAGTGAATTTAGGTCAGGGACTGAAGCTTTCTTT. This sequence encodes CASSEFRSGTEAFF.

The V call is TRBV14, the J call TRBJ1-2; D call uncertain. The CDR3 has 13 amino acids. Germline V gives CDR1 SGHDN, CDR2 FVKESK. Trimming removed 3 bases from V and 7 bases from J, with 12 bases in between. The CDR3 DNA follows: TGTGCCAGCAGCCAGCAGCGTGAGGTTGGCTACACCTTC. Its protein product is CASSQQREVGYTF.

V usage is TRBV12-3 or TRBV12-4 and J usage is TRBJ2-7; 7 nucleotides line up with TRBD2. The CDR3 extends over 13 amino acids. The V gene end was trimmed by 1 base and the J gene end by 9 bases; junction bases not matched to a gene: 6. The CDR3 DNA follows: TGTGCCAGCAGTTTAGGAGCGGGATGGGGGCAGTACTTC. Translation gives CASSLGAGWGQYF.

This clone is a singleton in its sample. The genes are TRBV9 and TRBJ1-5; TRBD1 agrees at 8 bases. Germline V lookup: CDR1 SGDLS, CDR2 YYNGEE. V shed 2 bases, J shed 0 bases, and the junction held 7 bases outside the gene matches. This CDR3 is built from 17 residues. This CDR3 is CASSVKRGQDSNQPQHF. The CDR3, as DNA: TGTGCCAGCAGCGTCAAGCGGGGACAGGATAGCAATCAGCCCCAGCATTTT.

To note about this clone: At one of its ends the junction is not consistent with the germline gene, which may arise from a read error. CDR3 in amino acids: CSVDQDRVLVF. The CDR3 coding sequence is TGCAGCGTTGACCAGGACAGGGTATTGGTCTTC. This chain uses TRBV29-1 with TRBJ2-1; 8 nucleotides align to TRBD1. In germline, CDR1 is SQVTM, CDR2 ANQGSEA. This CDR3 contains 11 residues.

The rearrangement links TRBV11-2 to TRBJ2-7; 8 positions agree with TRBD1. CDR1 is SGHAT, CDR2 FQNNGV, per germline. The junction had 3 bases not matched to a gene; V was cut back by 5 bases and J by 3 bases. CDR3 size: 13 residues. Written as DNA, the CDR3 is TGTGCCAGCAGCAAGGACAGGGACTACGAGCAGTACTTC. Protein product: CASSKDRDYEQYF.

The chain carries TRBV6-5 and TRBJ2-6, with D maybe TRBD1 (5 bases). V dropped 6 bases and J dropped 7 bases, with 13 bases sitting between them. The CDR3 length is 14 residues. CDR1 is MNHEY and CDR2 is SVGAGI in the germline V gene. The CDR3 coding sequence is TGTGCCAGCAGCATCTCAGGGTTTGCCAACGTCCTGACTTTC. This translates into CASSISGFANVLTF.

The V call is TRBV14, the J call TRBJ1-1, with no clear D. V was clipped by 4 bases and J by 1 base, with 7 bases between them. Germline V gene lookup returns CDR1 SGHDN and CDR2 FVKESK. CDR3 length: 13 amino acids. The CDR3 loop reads CASSPPGNTEAFF. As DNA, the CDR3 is TGTGCCAGCAGCCCACCCGGGAACACTGAAGCTTTCTTT.

The DNA for the CDR3 is TGTGCCAGTACCCTTGGACAGGGGGGCACAGATACGCAGTATTTT. Amino acid sequence: CASTLGQGGTDTQYF. The chain carries TRBV19 and TRBJ2-3; 10 positions match TRBD1. This CDR3 contains 15 residues. Germline CDR1 and CDR2: LNHDA and SQIVND (reference sequence). Trimming cost V 7 bases and J 1 base; bases outside gene matches: 5. The whole variable domain, filled in from reference TRBV19 and TRBJ2-3, reads DGGITQSPKYLFRKEGQNVTLSCEQNLNHDAMYWYRQDPGQGLRLIYYSQIVNDFQKGDIAEGYSVSREKKESFPLTVTSAQKNPTAFYLCASTLGQGGTDTQYFGPGTRLTVL.

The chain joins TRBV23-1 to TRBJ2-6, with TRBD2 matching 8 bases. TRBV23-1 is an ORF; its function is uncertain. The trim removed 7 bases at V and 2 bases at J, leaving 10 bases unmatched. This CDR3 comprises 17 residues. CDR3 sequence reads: CASTSRGGDPGANVLTF. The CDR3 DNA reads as TGCGCCAGCACCTCACGGGGGGGGGACCCTGGGGCCAACGTCCTGACTTTC.

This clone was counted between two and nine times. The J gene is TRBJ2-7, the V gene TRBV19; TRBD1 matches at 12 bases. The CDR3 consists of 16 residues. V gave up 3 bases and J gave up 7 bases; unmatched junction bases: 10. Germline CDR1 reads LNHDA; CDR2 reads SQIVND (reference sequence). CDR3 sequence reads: CASSMRGGQGAKEQYF. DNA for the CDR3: TGTGCCAGTAGTATGAGAGGGGGACAGGGGGCAAAAGAGCAGTACTTC.

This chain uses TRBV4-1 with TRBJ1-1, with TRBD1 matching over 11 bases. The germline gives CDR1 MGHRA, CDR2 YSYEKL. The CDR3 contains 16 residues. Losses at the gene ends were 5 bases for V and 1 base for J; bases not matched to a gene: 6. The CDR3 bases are TGCGCCAGCAGCGTCCGGGACAGGGGGGCGAACACTGAAGCTTTCTTT. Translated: CASSVRDRGANTEAFF.

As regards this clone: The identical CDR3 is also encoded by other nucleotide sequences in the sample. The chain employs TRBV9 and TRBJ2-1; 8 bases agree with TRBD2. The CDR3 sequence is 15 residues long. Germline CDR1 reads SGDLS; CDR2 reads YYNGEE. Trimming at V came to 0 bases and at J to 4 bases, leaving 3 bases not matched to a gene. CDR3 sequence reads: CASSVGGLGYNEQFF. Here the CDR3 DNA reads TGTGCCAGCAGCGTAGGGGGACTAGGGTACAATGAGCAGTTCTTC.

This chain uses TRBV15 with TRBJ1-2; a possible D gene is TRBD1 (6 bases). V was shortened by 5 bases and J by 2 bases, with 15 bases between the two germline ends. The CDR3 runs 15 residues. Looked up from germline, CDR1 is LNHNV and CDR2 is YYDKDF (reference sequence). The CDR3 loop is CATSPRQANNYGYTF. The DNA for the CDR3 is TGTGCCACCAGCCCGCGACAGGCCAACAACTATGGCTACACCTTC.

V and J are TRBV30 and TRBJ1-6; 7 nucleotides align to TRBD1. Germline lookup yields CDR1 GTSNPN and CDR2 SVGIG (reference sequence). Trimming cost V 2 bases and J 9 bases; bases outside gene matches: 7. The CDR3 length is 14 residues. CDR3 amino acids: CAWSWDSTGSPLHF. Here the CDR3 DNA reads TGTGCCTGGAGTTGGGACAGTACAGGTTCACCCCTCCACTTT.

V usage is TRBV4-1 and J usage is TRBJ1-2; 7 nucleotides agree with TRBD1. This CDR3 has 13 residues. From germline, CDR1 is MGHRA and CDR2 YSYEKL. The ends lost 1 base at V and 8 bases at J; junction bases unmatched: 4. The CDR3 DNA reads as TGCGCCAGCAGCCAAGGACAGGGAGGCGGCTACACCTTC. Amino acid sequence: CASSQGQGGGYTF.

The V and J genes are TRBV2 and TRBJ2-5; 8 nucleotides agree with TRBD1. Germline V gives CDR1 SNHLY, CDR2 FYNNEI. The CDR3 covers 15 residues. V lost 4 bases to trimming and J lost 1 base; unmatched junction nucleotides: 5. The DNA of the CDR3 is TGTGCCAGCAGTGCTTCGGACAGGGTCCAAGAGACCCAGTACTTC. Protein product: CASSASDRVQETQYF.

The CDR3 region is CASLQGGMADTQYF. The CDR3 DNA reads as TGTGCCAGCCTCCAAGGCGGGATGGCAGATACGCAGTATTTT. The V and J genes are TRBV2 and TRBJ2-3; perhaps TRBD2 as D (6 bases). This CDR3 is built from 14 residues. Trimming removed 8 bases at V and 4 bases at J, with 16 bases between. Germline lookup yields CDR1 SNHLY and CDR2 FYNNEI.

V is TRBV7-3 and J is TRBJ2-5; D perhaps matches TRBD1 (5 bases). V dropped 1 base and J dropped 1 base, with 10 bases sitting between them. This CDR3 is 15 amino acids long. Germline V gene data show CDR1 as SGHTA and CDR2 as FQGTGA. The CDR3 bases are TGTGCCAGCAGCTTAATTGGGGCCCCCCAAGAGACCCAGTACTTC. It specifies CASSLIGAPQETQYF.

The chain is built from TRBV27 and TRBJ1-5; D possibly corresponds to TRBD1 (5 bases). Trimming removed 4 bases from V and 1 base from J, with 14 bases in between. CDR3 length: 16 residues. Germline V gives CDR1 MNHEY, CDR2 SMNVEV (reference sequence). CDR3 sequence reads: CASSSGGALSNQPQHF. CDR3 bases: TGTGCCAGCAGTTCCGGCGGGGCCCTAAGCAATCAGCCCCAGCATTTT.

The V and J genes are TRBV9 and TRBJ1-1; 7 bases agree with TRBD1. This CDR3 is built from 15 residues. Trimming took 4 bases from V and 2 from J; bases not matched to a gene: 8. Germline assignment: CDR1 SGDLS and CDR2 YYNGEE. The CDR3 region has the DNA TGTGCCAGCAGCCCACCGACAGGGCAAAACACTGAAGCTTTCTTT. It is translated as CASSPPTGQNTEAFF.

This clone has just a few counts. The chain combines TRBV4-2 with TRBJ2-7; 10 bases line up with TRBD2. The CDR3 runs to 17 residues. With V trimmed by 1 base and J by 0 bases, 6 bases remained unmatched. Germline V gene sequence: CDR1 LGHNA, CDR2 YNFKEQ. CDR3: CASSQGVGTSASYEQYF. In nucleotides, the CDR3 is TGTGCCAGCAGCCAAGGAGTAGGGACTAGCGCCTCCTACGAGCAGTACTTC.

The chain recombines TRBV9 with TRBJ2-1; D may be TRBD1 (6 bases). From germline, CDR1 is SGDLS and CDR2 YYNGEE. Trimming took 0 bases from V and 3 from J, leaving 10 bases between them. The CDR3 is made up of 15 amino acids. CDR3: CASSVDGGGYNEQFF. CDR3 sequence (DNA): TGTGCCAGCAGCGTAGATGGGGGCGGCTACAATGAGCAGTTCTTC. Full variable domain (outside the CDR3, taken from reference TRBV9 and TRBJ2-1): DSGVTQTPKHLITATGQRVTLRCSPRSGDLSVYWYQQSLDQGLQFLIQYYNGEERAKGNILERFSAQQFPDLHSELNLSSLELGDSALYFCASSVDGGGYNEQFFGPGTRLTVL.

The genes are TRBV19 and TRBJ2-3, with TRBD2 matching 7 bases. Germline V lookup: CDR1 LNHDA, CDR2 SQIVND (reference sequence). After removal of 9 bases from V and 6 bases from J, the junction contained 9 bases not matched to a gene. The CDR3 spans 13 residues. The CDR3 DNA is TGTGCCAGCCGGGACTATAGAGGGGATACGCAGTATTTT. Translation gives CASRDYRGDTQYF.

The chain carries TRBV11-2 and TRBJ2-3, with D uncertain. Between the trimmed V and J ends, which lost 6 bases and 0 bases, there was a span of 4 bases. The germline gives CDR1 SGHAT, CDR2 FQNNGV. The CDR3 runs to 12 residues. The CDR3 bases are TGTGCCAGCAGATCTAGCACAGATACGCAGTATTTT. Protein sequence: CASRSSTDTQYF.

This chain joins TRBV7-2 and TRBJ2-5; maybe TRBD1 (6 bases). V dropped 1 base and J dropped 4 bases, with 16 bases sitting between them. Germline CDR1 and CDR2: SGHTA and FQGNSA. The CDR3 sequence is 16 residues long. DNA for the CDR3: TGTGCCAGCAGCTTAGGGCCCGCGCAGGGGTTAGAGACCCAGTACTTC. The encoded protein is CASSLGPAQGLETQYF.

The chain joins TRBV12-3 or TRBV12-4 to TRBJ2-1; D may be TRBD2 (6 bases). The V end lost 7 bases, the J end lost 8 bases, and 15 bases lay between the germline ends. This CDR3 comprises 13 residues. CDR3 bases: TGTGCCAGCACCCGGACTAATGAAGATGAGCAGTTCTTC. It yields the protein CASTRTNEDEQFF.

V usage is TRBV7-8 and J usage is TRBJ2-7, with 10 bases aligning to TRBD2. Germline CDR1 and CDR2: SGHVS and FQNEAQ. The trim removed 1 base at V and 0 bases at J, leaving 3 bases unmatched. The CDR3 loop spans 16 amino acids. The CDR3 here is CASSLVLAGSSYEQYF. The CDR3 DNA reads TGTGCCAGCAGCTTAGTACTAGCGGGAAGCTCCTACGAGCAGTACTTC.

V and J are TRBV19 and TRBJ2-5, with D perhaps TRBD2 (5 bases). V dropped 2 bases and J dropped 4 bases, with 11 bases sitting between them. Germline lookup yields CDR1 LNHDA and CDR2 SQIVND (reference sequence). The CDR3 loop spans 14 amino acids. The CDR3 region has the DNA TGTGCCAGTAGTATATGGGAGAGGGCAGAGACCCAGTACTTC. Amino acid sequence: CASSIWERAETQYF. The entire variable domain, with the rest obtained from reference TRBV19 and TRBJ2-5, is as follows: DGGITQSPKYLFRKEGQNVTLSCEQNLNHDAMYWYRQDPGQGLRLIYYSQIVNDFQKGDIAEGYSVSREKKESFPLTVTSAQKNPTAFYLCASSIWERAETQYFGPGTRLLVL.

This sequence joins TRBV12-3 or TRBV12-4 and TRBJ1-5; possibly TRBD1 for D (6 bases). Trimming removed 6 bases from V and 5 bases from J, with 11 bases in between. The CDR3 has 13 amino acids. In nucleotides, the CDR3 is TGTGCCAGCAGCACTGACAGGTATCAGCCCCAGCATTTT. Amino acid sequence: CASSTDRYQPQHF.